These T cell receptor beta chains were read from a single sample in a study of cytomegalovirus exposure and HLA in healthy donors. The data were produced by immunoSEQ multiplex PCR, yet TCRdb's version contains in-frame clones alone and is incomplete. The data show under 90,000 clones, about 80% seen once. Sequencing input: PBMCs. Receptor source: a man aged 50 to 60 in good health and CMV-seropositive. The conserved cysteine and the conserved F or W are not part of the CDR3 here. The order of the fields is CDR3 protein, clone size, V gene. A clone size is listed for some rows: how often the clone was seen (once, few, many), or a class if it is expanded.

ASSLGNQGNEQF,.,TRBV7-3
ASSAQPGVRGTDTQY,.,TRBV7-8
ASSIRSDEQY,.,TRBV19
ASSGLADYNEQF,.,TRBV2
ASSSSDGATGRRHEQY,.,TRBV4-1
ASSPLGVRGQPYEQY,.,TRBV11-2
ASSPGTGPFDYGYT,.,TRBV13
ASSRETGNTEAF,few,TRBV18
ASSPNSSNPALISGPNGLT,.,TRBV18
ASTDYGDTEAF,.,TRBV11-2
ASSRDSSGKYEQY,.,TRBV9
AISDQGQGTHNEQF,.,TRBV10-3
ASSRRQGYPGELF,.,TRBV11-3
ASSSPTTGGRSTDTQY,.,TRBV11-3
ASSFSAGIYNEQF,once,TRBV5-5
ASSLTRAGELF,.,TRBV19
ASSPRGQGTKNTEAF,.,TRBV11-1
ASSEVGSWTDTQY,.,TRBV4-2
ASAGLLGDTQY,.,TRBV14
ASSAYGGNTIY,.,TRBV27
ASSLFVGLNTEAF,.,TRBV5-1
AWKRREQGAKLSSYEQY,.,TRBV30
ASSLTSDSGYT,.,TRBV5-1
ASSMARLGNQPQH,.,TRBV19
ASSSEALNYGYT,few,TRBV27
SSSLARGYT,few,TRBV7-9
ASSPTGGQEKLF,.,TRBV18
ASSLSGEVRGNTIY,.,TRBV11-2
ATRGSGDSYEQY,few,TRBV15
ASSDPQGLNTEAF,.,TRBV27
ASSYGRLAVGGQF,.,TRBV6-5
ASSPDRGLGYEQY,.,TRBV5-4
ASSFTGHYGYT,medium-sized,TRBV7-9
AWSILTTGKAF,.,TRBV30
ASSLPGDEAF,.,TRBV11-1
ASSPGHNMNYGYT,.,TRBV7-2
ASSKGGDSYEQY,.,TRBV7-8
ASSLAGSGSMNTGELF,.,TRBV5-1
ASSAGWGGAYEQY,few,TRBV9
ASSYTGNEQF,.,TRBV6-5
ASTQGRNTEAF,few,TRBV5-4
ASSLTGTGDPYEQY,.,TRBV9
ASRFISYEQY,.,TRBV27
ASISRVHTGELF,.,TRBV19
ASSPNTYEQY,.,TRBV7-9
ASSLTGTSKPYEQY,.,TRBV7-3
ARSSGRTYEQY,.,TRBV19
ASSPTRWAETQY,few,TRBV7-8
ASRDRTSGRTDTQY,.,TRBV27
ASSLRAADTGELF,.,TRBV9
ASSQGTDSGNTIY,few,TRBV4-3